Sequencing of this T cell receptor beta chain was carried out in a study of blood T cell repertoires in COVID-19. At the level of the study: Samples taken during acute and convalescent COVID-19 were collected in the United States, Italy and Spain. PBMCs, B-cell-depleted T cells, or T cells provided the cDNA or gDNA that made up the material.

While infection was still active, Seattle patients were enrolled and then followed longitudinally. Source study methods: Nucleated cell number was recorded as an estimate derived from reference gene primer amplification. Sequenced by immunoSEQ multiplex PCR; TCRdb stores in-frame clones only, minus some. The V and J calls and clone size were taken over from that table, and D and trimming were inferred from the DNA. The repertoire includes about 370,000 clones, about 89% of them detected once, and less than 3.5% sits in the top ten. Trimming stripped 5 bases from V and 3 bases from J, with 17 bases between. Germline lookup yields CDR1 MNHEY and CDR2 SVGAGI. CDR3 length equals 15 residues.

This chain uses TRBV6-5 with TRBJ2-7; weak D call: TRBD1 (5 bases). The receptor comes from a woman aged 25 to 39 with COVID-19, enrolled during active disease. Sequenced sample: peripheral blood. For the CDR3, the DNA is TGTGCCAGCAGTCCCCAGGGATTTCAAAGCTACGAGCAGTACTTC. Protein: CASSPQGFQSYEQYF.